This note documents a single T cell receptor beta chain sequence. Trimming shortened V by 0 bases and J by 1 base, and 15 bases separated the two germline ends. The CDR3 covers 17 residues. CDR1 and CDR2 from the germline V gene are MGHRA and YSYEKL. This sample stems from a study of control samples from healthy donors and cancer patients. Clones were sequenced by immunoSEQ multiplex PCR, and TCRdb holds only the in-frame ones, with some missing. The table records about 20,000 clones, 85% to 90% of them present only once. The sequencing input was PBMCs. The V and J genes are TRBV4-1 and TRBJ2-5; TRBD1 or TRBD2 may be the D gene (5 bases each). This clonotype was sampled from a woman aged 55-70 years with head and neck cancer. In nucleotides, the CDR3 is TGCGCCAGCAGCCAAGAGAGGGGACGAGGGGTCCAAGAGACCCAGTACTTC. Protein: CASSQERGRGVQETQYF.